One T cell receptor (beta chain) is described in this entry. This CDR3 comprises 16 residues. Looked up from germline, CDR1 is SGHRS and CDR2 is YFSETQ. Trimming took 4 bases from V and 8 from J, leaving 24 bases between them. The authors' processing: Amplified reference gene primers provided the basis for estimating nucleated cell counts. Assay: immunoSEQ multiplex PCR; the TCRdb copy retains only in-frame clones and omits some. The V and J calls and clone size are taken from that table; D and trimming were inferred from the DNA. Among 100,000 or so clones, roughly 81% were seen once, and the ten largest hold more than 8%. The sample belongs to a study of blood T cell repertoires in COVID-19. Overall study context: Whether acute or convalescent, the COVID-19 samples came from the United States, Italy and Spain. Nucleic acid was either cDNA or gDNA, and it came from T cells, B-cell-depleted T cells, or PBMCs.

Sequenced input: peripheral blood. The TCR originated in a woman in her sixties or seventies with acute or convalescent COVID-19. The gene calls are TRBV5-1 and TRBJ1-2; a possible D gene is TRBD1 (6 bases). The CDR3 sequence is CASSQTGPRFSTGYTF. For the CDR3, the DNA is TGCGCCAGCAGCCAGACAGGTCCGCGTTTTTCTACCGGCTACACCTTC.